The rows below give T cell receptor beta chains drawn from one sample of a study of T cell changes during pregnancy in multiple sclerosis. Profiling relied on immunoSEQ multiplex PCR, and the TCRdb table lists in-frame clones only, not all of them. The table includes around 40,000 clones, around 90% detected once. Sequences were derived from CD4+ T cells from peripheral blood mononuclear cells, sampled before pregnancy. The origin of the receptors is a female donor with multiple sclerosis, enrolled in a pregnancy study. The CDR3 runs from the conserved cysteine through the conserved F or W. Each record gives: V gene, J gene, CDR3 protein.

TRBV6-5	TRBJ1-6	CASSVLRDSNSPLHF
TRBV11-3	TRBJ2-5	CASSLGSGGALETQYF
TRBV30	TRBJ1-3	CAWSALGQGNTIYF
TRBV18	TRBJ2-1	CASSPQGSYNEQFF
TRBV7-2	TRBJ1-2	CASSLRGSYGYTF
TRBV6-1	TRBJ1-6	CASEESYNSPLHF
TRBV6-1	TRBJ1-3	CASTKGGQSGNTIYF
TRBV4-3	TRBJ1-5	CASSQERGYQPQHF
TRBV12-1	TRBJ1-2	CASSFPEDRAENYGYTF
TRBV7-2	TRBJ1-5	CASSLRGGNQPQHF
TRBV4-1	TRBJ2-1	CASSQETTGGWNEQFF
TRBV7-6	TRBJ2-2	CASSLRGGNTGELFF
TRBV5-4	TRBJ2-7	CASSWGLAGGQVEQYF
TRBV7-7	TRBJ2-1	CASSLELGSNEQFF
TRBV19	TRBJ2-7	CASSIIGGDISYEQYF
TRBV9	TRBJ2-3	CASSVGQGTDTQYF
TRBV19	TRBJ2-2	CASSFGPGTGYTGELFF
TRBV27	TRBJ1-2	CASKNSNYGYTF
TRBV5-1	TRBJ1-1	CASSRKLRTSNTEAFF